These 12 T cell receptor beta chains share one sample of origin, sequenced in a study of cytomegalovirus exposure and HLA in healthy donors. In the PCR, 60 Vbeta and 13 Jbeta primers were used. Clones were sequenced by immunoSEQ multiplex PCR, and TCRdb holds only the in-frame ones, with some missing. Of roughly 120,000 clones in the sample, 80% are singletons; the top ten hold about 2.6%. Input material: PBMCs. These receptors originate from a man aged 25-40 years in good health and CMV-seronegative.

The gene calls are TRBV5-4 and TRBJ2-5; no firm D call. V was trimmed by 0 bases and J by 1 base, leaving 13 bases between them. The CDR3 is 16 residues long. Germline V lookup: CDR1 SGHNT, CDR2 YYREEE (reference sequence). The CDR3 DNA reads as TGTGCCAGCAGCTTGGATCTTGGGCCGCGCCAAGAGACCCAGTACTTC. This translates into CASSLDLGPRQETQYF. The complete variable domain, with remaining parts taken from reference TRBV5-4 and TRBJ2-5, reads ETGVTQSPTHLIKTRGQQVTLRCSSQSGHNTVSWYQQALGQGPQFIFQYYREEENGRGNFPPRFSGLQFPNYSSELNVNALELDDSALYLCASSLDLGPRQETQYFGPGTRLLVL.

V usage is TRBV19 and J usage is TRBJ2-1; a possible D gene is TRBD1 (6 bases). Per germline, CDR1 LNHDA and CDR2 SQIVND (reference sequence). Trimming shortened V by 6 bases and J by 6 bases, and 18 bases separated the two germline ends. This CDR3 has 15 residues. CDR3 in DNA: TGTGCCAGTAGCCAACAACGGCACAGGGTCAATGAGCAGTTCTTC. Translating gives CASSQQRHRVNEQFF.

The chain employs TRBV19 and TRBJ2-2; D not resolved. V was trimmed by 3 bases and J by 2 bases, leaving 10 bases between them. Germline V gene sequence: CDR1 LNHDA, CDR2 SQIVND (reference sequence). The CDR3 sequence is 15 residues long. The CDR3 reads CASSMNNINTGELFF. CDR3 DNA sequence: TGTGCCAGTAGTATGAACAACATCAACACCGGGGAGCTGTTTTTT.

The gene calls are TRBV5-6 and TRBJ2-2, with 8 bases aligning to TRBD1. V dropped 5 bases and J dropped 7; count of bases not matched to a gene: 7. CDR1 and CDR2 from the germline V gene are SGHDT and YYEEEE. CDR3 length: 14 amino acids. CDR3 in DNA: TGTGCCAGCAGAACCCAGGGGGCCGTCGGGGAGCTGTTTTTT. Protein: CASRTQGAVGELFF.

The chain recombines TRBV4-2 with TRBJ2-1, with D possibly TRBD2 on 5 matching bases. Germline V CDR1 and CDR2: LGHNA, YNFKEQ. V was shortened by 0 bases and J by 6 bases, with 15 bases between the two germline ends. The CDR3 is 16 amino acids. CDR3 sequence: CASSQDKGVGSNEQFF. DNA of the CDR3: TGTGCCAGCAGCCAAGACAAGGGAGTAGGTAGCAATGAGCAGTTCTTC.

The V gene is TRBV19, the J gene TRBJ1-2; D unclear. Trimming removed 6 bases from V and 5 bases from J, with 16 bases in between. Germline V lookup: CDR1 LNHDA, CDR2 SQIVND (reference sequence). The CDR3 loop spans 14 amino acids. The CDR3: CASSASETWYGYTF. DNA for the CDR3: TGTGCCAGTAGCGCCAGCGAAACCTGGTATGGCTACACCTTC.

The chain couples TRBV29-1 to TRBJ2-1; D is unresolved. Trimming pared 0 bases from V and 9 bases from J, leaving 18 bases between. Germline V gives CDR1 SQVTM, CDR2 ANQGSEA. The length of the CDR3 is 15 residues. In nucleotides, the CDR3 is TGCAGCGTTGAAGAAGTGACGGAGCCCTGGAGTGAGCAGTTCTTC. Translation: CSVEEVTEPWSEQFF.

V gene TRBV23-1 combines with J gene TRBJ1-2; D is unclear. TRBV23-1 qualifies as an ORF whose function is uncertain. Trimming shortened V by 6 bases and J by 6 bases, and 14 bases separated the two germline ends. The CDR3 length is 13 residues. The CDR3 sequence: CASRIQRSHGYTF. The DNA of the CDR3 is TGCGCCAGCAGAATACAGAGATCCCATGGCTACACCTTC.

The chain carries TRBV7-9 and TRBJ2-1; 14 bases match TRBD2. Germline loops: CDR1 SEHNR, CDR2 FQNEAQ (reference sequence). The CDR3 consists of 18 residues. Losses at the gene ends were 5 bases for V and 8 bases for J; bases not matched to a gene: 14. The CDR3 reads CASSAGLAGVLLLYEQFF. The CDR3, as DNA: TGTGCCAGCAGCGCGGGACTAGCGGGAGTTCTTCTCCTTTATGAGCAGTTCTTC. The whole variable domain, remainder taken from reference TRBV7-9 and TRBJ2-1, is DTGVSQNPRHKITKRGQNVTFRCDPISEHNRLYWYRQTLGQGPEFLTYFQNEAQLEKSRLLSDRFSAERPKGSFSTLEIQRTEQGDSAMYLCASSAGLAGVLLLYEQFFGPGTRLTVL.

This chain uses TRBV6-1 with TRBJ2-7; 7 bases align to TRBD1. CDR3 length: 13 amino acids. Trimming removed 4 bases from V and 6 bases from J; junction bases left unmatched: 6. Germline V CDR1 and CDR2: MNHNS, SASEGT. The CDR3 spells CASSAGQYSEQYF. The CDR3 DNA reads TGTGCCAGCAGTGCGGGACAGTACAGCGAGCAGTACTTC.

This clone occurred a few times. The chain carries TRBV18 and TRBJ2-7; maybe TRBD2 (5 bases). Trimming took off 1 base at V and 2 bases at J, with 12 bases between the two ends. Germline V CDR1 and CDR2: KGHSH, LQKENI. There are 15 residues in the CDR3. The CDR3 region has the DNA TGTGCCAGCTCACCACTTGGGGAGTTAGCCTACGAGCAGTACTTC. Encoded protein: CASSPLGELAYEQYF.

CDR3: CASSGWTGDEQFF. The CDR3 DNA reads as TGTGCCAGCAGCGGGTGGACAGGCGATGAGCAGTTCTTC. The chain is built from TRBV9 and TRBJ2-1, with 7 positions matching TRBD1. This CDR3 has 13 amino acids. Germline values: CDR1 SGDLS, CDR2 YYNGEE. V dropped 3 bases and J dropped 8; count of bases not matched to a gene: 5. Full variable domain (outside the CDR3, taken from reference TRBV9 and TRBJ2-1): DSGVTQTPKHLITATGQRVTLRCSPRSGDLSVYWYQQSLDQGLQFLIQYYNGEERAKGNILERFSAQQFPDLHSELNLSSLELGDSALYFCASSGWTGDEQFFGPGTRLTVL.